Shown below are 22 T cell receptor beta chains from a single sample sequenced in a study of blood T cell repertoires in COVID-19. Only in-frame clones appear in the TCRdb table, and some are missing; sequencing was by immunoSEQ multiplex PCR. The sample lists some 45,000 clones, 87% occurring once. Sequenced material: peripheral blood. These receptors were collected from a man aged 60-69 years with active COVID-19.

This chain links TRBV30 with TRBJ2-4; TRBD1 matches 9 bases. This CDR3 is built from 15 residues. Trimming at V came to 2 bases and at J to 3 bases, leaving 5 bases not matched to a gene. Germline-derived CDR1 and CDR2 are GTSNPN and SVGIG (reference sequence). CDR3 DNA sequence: TGTGCCTGGAGTCCGGGACAGGGAGGCAAAAACATTCAGTACTTC. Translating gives CAWSPGQGGKNIQYF.

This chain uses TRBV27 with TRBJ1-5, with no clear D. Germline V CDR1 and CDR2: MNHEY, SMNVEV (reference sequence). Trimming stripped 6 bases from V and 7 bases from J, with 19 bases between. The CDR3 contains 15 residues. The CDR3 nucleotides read TGTGCCAGCAGGCCCGCCGGAGGGTTCAGGCAGCCCCAGCATTTT. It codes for CASRPAGGFRQPQHF.

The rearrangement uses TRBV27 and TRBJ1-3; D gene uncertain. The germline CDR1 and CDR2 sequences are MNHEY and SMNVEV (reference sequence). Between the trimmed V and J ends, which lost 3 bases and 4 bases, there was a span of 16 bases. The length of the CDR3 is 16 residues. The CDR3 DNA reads TGTGCCAGCAGTTTCCCCCCGCGGAGGCGGGGAAACACCATATATTTT. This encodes CASSFPPRRRGNTIYF.

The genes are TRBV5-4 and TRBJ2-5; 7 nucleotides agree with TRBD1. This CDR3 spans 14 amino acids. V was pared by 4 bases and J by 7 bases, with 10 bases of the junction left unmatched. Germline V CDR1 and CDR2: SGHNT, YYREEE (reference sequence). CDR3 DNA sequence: TGTGCCAGCAGCGTGGACAGGTTATTTAGGACCCAGTACTTC. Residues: CASSVDRLFRTQYF.

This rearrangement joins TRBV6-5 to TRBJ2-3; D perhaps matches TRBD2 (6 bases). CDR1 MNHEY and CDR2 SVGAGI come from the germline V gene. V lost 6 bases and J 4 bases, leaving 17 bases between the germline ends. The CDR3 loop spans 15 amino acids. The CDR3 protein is CASRMSGGGADTQYF. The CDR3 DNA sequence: TGTGCCAGCAGAATGTCCGGGGGTGGCGCAGATACGCAGTATTTT.

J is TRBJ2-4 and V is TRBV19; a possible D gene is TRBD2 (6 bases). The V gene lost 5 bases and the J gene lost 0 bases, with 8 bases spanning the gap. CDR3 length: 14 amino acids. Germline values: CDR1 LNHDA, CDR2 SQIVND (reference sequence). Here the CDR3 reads CASSQGLAKNIQYF. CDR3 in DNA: TGTGCCAGTAGTCAGGGACTAGCCAAAAACATTCAGTACTTC.

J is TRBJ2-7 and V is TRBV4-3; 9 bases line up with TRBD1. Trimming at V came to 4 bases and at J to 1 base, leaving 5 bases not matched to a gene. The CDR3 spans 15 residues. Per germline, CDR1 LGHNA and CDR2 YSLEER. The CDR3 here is CASSLGTGRSYEQYF. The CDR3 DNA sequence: TGCGCCAGCAGCCTTGGGACAGGGAGGTCCTACGAGCAGTACTTC.

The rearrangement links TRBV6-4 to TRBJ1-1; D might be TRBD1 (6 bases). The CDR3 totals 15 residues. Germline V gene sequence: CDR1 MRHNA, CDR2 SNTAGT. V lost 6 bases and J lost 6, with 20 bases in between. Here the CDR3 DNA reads TGTGCCAGCAGAAAAGCACAGGGAGACTGGGCTGAAGCTTTCTTT. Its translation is CASRKAQGDWAEAFF.

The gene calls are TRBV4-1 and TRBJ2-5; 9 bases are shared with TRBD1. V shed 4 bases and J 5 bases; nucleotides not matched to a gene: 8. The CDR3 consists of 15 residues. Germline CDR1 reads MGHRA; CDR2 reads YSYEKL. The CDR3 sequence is CASSRGTGGGETQYF. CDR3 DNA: TGCGCCAGCAGCCGAGGAACAGGGGGCGGGGAGACCCAGTACTTC.

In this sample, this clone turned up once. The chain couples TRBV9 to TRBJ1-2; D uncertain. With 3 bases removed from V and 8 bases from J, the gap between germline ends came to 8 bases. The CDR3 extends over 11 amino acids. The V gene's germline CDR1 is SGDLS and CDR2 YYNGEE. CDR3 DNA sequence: TGTGCCAGCAGCGCCTCAGGAGGCTACACCTTC. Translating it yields CASSASGGYTF.

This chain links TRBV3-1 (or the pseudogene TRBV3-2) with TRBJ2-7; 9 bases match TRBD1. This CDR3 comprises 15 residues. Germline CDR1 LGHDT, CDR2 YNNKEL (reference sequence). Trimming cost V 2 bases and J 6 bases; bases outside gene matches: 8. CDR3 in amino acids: CASSQQPGQGGEQYF. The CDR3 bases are TGTGCCAGCAGCCAACAACCGGGACAGGGAGGCGAGCAGTACTTC.

Here the CDR3 DNA reads TGTGCCAGCAGCTTAGGATCCAGCGGGGGGGCATATGAGCAGTTCTTC. It yields the protein CASSLGSSGGAYEQFF. This chain joins TRBV7-6 and TRBJ2-1; TRBD2 aligns across 10 bases. V shed 1 base, J shed 8 bases, and the junction held 8 bases outside the gene matches. This CDR3 has 16 residues. Germline CDR1 SGHVS, CDR2 FNYEAQ.

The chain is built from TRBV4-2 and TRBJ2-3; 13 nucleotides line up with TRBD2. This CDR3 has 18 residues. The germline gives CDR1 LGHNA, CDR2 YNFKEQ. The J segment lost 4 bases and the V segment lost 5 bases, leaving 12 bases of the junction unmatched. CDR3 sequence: CASSNGLAGVGSADTQYF. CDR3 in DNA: TGTGCCAGCAGCAACGGACTAGCGGGAGTGGGGAGTGCAGATACGCAGTATTTT.

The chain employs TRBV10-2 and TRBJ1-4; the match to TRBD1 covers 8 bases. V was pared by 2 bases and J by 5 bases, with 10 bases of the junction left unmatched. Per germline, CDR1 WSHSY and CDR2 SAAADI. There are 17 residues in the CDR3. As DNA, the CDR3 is TGCGCCAGCAGTGAGGAGGACAGGGAGGGAAGAAATGAAAAACTGTTTTTT. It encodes CASSEEDREGRNEKLFF.

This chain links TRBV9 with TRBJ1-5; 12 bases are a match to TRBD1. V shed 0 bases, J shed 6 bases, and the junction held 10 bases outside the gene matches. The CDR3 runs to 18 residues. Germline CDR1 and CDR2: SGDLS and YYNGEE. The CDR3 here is CASSVDCSGQGAVQPQHF. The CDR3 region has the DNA TGTGCCAGCAGCGTAGATTGCTCGGGACAGGGGGCCGTTCAGCCCCAGCATTTT.

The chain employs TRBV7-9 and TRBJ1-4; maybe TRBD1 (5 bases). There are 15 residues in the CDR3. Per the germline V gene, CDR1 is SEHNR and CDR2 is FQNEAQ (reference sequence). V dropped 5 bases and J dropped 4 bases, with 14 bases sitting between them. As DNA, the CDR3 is TGTGCCAGCAGCCCAGGGAGGCCTTATAATGAAAAACTGTTTTTT. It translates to CASSPGRPYNEKLFF.

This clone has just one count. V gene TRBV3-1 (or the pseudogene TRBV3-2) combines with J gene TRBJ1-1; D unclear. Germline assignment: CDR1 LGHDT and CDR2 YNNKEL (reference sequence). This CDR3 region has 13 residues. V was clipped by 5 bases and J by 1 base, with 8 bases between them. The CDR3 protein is CASSSGRNTEAFF. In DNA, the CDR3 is TGTGCCAGCAGCTCGGGGAGGAACACTGAAGCTTTCTTT.

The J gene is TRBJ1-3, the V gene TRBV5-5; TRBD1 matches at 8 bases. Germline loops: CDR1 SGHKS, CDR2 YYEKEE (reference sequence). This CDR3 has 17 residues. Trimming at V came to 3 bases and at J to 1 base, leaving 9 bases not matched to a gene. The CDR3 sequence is CASSYLNRGSSGNTIYF. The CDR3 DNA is TGTGCCAGCAGCTATCTGAACAGGGGGAGTTCTGGAAACACCATATATTTT.

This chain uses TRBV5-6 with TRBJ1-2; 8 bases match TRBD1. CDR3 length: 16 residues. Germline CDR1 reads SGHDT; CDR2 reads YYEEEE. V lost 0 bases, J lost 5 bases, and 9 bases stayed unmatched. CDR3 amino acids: CASSLVPRGLEYGYTF. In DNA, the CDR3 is TGTGCCAGCAGCTTGGTACCCAGGGGGCTGGAGTATGGCTACACCTTC. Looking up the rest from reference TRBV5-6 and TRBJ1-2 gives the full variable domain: DAGVTQSPTHLIKTRGQQVTLRCSPKSGHDTVSWYQQALGQGPQFIFQYYEEEERQRGNFPDRFSGHQFPNYSSELNVNALLLGDSALYLCASSLVPRGLEYGYTFGSGTRLTVV.

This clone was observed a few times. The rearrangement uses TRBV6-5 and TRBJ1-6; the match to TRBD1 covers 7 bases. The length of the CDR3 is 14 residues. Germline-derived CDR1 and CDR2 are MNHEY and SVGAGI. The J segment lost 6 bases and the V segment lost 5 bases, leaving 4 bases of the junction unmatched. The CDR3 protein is CASSRQGPNSPLHF. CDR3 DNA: TGTGCCAGCAGTCGACAGGGACCTAATTCACCCCTCCACTTT.

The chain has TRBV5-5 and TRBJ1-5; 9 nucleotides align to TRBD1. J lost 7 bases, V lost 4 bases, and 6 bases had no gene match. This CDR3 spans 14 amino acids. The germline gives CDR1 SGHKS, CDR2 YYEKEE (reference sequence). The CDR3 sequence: CASSLGQGGQPQHF. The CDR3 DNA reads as TGTGCCAGCAGCCTGGGACAGGGAGGCCAGCCCCAGCATTTT.

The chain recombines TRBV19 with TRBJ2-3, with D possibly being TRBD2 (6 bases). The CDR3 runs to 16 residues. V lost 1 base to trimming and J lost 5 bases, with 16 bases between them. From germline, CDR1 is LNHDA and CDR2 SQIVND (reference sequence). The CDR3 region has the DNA TGTGCCAGTAGTATAGCCCAGCGGGCCTACCGAGATACGCAGTATTTT. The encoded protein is CASSIAQRAYRDTQYF.